The following is a TCR beta chain sequence with its context. The V gene lost 7 bases and the J gene lost 7 bases, with 13 bases spanning the gap. Germline loops: CDR1 SNHLY, CDR2 FYNNEI. There are 12 residues in the CDR3. The data were taken from a study of blood T cell repertoires in COVID-19. The data were produced by immunoSEQ multiplex PCR, yet TCRdb's version contains in-frame clones alone and is incomplete. The sample includes roughly 60,000 clones, 55% to 80% of them seen just once. Sequencing was carried out using peripheral blood. This receptor was obtained from a woman in her seventies with COVID-19, enrolled during active disease. The gene calls are TRBV2 and TRBJ1-1, with D tentatively TRBD1 (5 bases). CDR3 amino acids: CASKRGFNEAFF. CDR3 bases: TGTGCCAGCAAAAGGGGATTCAATGAAGCTTTCTTT.